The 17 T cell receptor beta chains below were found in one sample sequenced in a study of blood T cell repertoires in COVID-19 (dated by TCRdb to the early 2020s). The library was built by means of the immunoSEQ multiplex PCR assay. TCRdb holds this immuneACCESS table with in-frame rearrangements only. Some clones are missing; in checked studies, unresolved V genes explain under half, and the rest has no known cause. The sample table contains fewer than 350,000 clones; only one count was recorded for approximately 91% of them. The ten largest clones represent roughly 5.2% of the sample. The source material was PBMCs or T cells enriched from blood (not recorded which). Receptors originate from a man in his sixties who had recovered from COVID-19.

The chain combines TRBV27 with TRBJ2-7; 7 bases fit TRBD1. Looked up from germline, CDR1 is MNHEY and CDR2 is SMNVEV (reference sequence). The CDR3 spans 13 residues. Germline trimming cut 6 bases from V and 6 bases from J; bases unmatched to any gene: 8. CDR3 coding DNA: TGTGCCAGCAGCACCCTCTCAGGGGGCGAGCAGTACTTC. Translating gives CASSTLSGGEQYF.

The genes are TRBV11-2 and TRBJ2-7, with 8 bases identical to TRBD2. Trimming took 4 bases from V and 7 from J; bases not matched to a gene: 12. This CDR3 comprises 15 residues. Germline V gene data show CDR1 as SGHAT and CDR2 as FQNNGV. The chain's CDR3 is CASSSLSAGRGEQYF. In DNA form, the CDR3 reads TGTGCCAGCAGCTCCCTCTCGGCCGGGAGGGGTGAGCAGTACTTC.

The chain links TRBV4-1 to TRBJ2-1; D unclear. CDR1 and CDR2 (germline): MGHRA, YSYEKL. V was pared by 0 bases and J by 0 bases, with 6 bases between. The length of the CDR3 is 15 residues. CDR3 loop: CASSQEYSSYNEQFF. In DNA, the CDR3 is TGCGCCAGCAGCCAAGAGTACAGCTCCTACAATGAGCAGTTCTTC.

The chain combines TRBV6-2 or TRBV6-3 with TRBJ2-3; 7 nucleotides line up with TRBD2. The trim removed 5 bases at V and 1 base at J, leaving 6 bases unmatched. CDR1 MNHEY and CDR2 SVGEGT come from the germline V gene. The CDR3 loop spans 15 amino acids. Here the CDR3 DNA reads TGTGCCAGCAGTAGGGCTAGCGGACGCACAGATACGCAGTATTTT. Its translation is CASSRASGRTDTQYF.

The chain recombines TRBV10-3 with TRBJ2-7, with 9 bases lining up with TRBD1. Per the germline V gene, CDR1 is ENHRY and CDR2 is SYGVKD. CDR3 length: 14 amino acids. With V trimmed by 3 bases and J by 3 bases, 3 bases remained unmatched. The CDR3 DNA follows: TGTGCCATCAGTGAATCGGGACAGGGCTACGAGCAGTACTTC. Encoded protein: CAISESGQGYEQYF.

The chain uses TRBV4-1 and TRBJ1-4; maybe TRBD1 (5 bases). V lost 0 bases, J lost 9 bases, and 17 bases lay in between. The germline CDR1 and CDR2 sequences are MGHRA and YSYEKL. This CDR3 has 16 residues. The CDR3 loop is CASSQEVTGGQKKLFF. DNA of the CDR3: TGCGCCAGCAGCCAAGAAGTCACAGGAGGGCAAAAAAAACTGTTTTTT.

Here the CDR3 DNA reads TGTGCCAGCAGTTTCAGGGCCTCTACTGGCTACACCTTC. Its translation is CASSFRASTGYTF. The rearrangement joins TRBV12-3 or TRBV12-4 to TRBJ1-2; tentative D call: TRBD1 (5 bases). CDR3 size: 13 residues. Between the trimmed V and J ends, which lost 3 bases and 7 bases, there was a span of 12 bases.

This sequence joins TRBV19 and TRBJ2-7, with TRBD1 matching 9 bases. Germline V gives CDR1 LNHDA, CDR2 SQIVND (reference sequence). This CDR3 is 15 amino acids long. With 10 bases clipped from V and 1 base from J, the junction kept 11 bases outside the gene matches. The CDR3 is CATKDRGEVSYEQYF. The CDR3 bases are TGTGCCACCAAGGACAGGGGAGAAGTGTCCTACGAGCAGTACTTC.

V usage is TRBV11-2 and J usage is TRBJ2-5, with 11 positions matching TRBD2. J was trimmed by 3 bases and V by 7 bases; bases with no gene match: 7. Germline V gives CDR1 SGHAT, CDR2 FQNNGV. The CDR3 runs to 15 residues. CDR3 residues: CASTPGLAVKETQYF. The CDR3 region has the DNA TGTGCCAGCACCCCGGGACTAGCGGTCAAAGAGACCCAGTACTTC.

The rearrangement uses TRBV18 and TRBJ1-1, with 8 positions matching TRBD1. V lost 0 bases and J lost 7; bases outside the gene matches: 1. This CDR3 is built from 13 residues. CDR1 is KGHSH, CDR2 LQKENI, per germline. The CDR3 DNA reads TGTGCCAGCTCACCACCTGACAGGGGTGAAGCTTTCTTT. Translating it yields CASSPPDRGEAFF. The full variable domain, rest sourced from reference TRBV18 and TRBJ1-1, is NAGVMQNPRHLVRRRGQEARLRCSPMKGHSHVYWYRQLPEEGLKFMVYLQKENIIDESGMPKERFSAEFPKEGPSILRIQQVVRGDSAAYFCASSPPDRGEAFFGQGTRLTVV.

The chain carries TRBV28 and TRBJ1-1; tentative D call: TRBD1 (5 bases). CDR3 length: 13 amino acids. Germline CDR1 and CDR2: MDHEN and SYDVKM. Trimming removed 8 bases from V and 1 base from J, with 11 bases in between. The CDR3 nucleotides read TGTGCCAGCTTTGGACACGCGAACACTGAAGCTTTCTTT. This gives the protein CASFGHANTEAFF.

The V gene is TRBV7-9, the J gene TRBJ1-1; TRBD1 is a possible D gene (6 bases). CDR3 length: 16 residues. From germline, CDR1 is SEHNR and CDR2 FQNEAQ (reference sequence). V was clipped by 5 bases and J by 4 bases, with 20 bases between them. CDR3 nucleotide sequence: TGTGCCAGCAGCCCGCGCCCACAGGGCTTTAGCACTGAAGCTTTCTTT. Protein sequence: CASSPRPQGFSTEAFF.

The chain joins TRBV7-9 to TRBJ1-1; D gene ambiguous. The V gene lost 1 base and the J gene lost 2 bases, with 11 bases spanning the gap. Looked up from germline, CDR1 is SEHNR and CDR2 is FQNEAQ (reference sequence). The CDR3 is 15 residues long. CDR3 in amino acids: CASSLDLQINTEAFF. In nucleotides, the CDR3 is TGTGCCAGCAGCTTAGATCTACAGATAAACACTGAAGCTTTCTTT.

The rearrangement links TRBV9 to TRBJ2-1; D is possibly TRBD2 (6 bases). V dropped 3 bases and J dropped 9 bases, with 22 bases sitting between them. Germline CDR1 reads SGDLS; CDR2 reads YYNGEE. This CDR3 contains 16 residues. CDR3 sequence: CASSGAGTEGAGEQFF. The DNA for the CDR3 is TGTGCCAGCAGCGGCGCCGGGACTGAAGGCGCTGGTGAGCAGTTCTTC.

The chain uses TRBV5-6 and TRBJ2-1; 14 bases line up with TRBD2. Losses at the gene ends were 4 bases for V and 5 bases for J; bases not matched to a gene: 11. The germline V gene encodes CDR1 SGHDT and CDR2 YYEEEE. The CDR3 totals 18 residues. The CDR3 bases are TGTGCCAGCAGCAAGGGACTAGCGGGAGTGACGTTTAACAATGAGCAGTTCTTC. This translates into CASSKGLAGVTFNNEQFF.

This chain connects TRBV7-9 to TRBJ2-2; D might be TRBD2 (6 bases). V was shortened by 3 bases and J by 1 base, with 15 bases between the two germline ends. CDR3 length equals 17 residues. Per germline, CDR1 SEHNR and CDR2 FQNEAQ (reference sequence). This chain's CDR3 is CASSFGSRRGNTGELFF. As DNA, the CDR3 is TGTGCCAGCAGCTTTGGTAGCAGGAGGGGGAACACCGGGGAGCTGTTTTTT.

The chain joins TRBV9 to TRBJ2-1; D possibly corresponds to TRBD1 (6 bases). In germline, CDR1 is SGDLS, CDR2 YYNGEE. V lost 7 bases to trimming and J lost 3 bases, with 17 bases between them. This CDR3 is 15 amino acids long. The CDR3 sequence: CASSIDQQGYNEQFF. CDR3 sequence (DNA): TGTGCCAGCTCCATCGATCAACAGGGCTACAATGAGCAGTTCTTC.